This T cell receptor (beta chain) was captured in a study of CD8 T cells in ankylosing spondylitis. CDR1 and CDR2 (germline): SQVTM, ANQGSEA. This CDR3 is built from 13 residues. The V and J ends lost 7 bases and 1 base respectively, with 13 bases between them. The study's findings and limits: Past studies reported some motif variants in reactive arthritis synovial fluid and blood. Significant enrichment of disease-linked clones was reported in matched ankylosing spondylitis synovial fluid.

In its sample, this clonotype was seen many times. Its antigen is undetermined. Quantitative 5'-RACE with molecular barcodes produced the TCR beta libraries. TCRdb re-called the 5' RACE reads through MiXCR, storing one row per CDR3 protein. Of 150,000 to 200,000 distinct CDR3 sequences in the sample, 18% are singletons; the top ten hold 4.3%. This clonotype was obtained from a male donor between 10 and 30 years old with ankylosing spondylitis or in good health (not recorded which). Sequencing was done on a sample of blood, either unsorted or a sorted T cell fraction (not recorded which). The chain joins TRBV29-1 to TRBJ2-5; D may be TRBD1 or TRBD2 (5 bases each). In nucleotides, the CDR3 is TGCAGCGCCTGGGACGGGGCCCAAGAGACCCAGTACTTC. It codes for CSAWDGAQETQYF.